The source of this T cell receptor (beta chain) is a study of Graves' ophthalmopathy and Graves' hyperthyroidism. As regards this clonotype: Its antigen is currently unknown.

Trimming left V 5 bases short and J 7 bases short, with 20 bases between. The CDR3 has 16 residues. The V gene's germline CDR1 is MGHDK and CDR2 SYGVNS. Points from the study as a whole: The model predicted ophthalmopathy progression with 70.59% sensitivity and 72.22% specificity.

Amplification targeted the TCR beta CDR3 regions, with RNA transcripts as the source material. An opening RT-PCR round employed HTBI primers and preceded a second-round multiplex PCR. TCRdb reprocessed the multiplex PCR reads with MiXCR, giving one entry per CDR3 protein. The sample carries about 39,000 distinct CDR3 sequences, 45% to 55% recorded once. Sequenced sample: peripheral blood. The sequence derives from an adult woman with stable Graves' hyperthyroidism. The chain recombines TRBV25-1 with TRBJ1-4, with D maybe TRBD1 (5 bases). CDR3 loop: CASSTTRGLWGEKLFF. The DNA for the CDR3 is TGTGCCAGCAGTACGACTCGGGGCCTCTGGGGTGAAAAACTGTTTTTT.